These 27 T cell receptor beta chains were sequenced from one sample in a study of breast tumors, draining lymph nodes, adjacent tissues. TCRdb processed the multiplex PCR reads anew with MiXCR; each CDR3 protein has one entry. The table includes approximately 210,000 distinct CDR3 sequences, less than 40% detected once. Samples came from axillary lymph nodes draining the breast cancer. Sequencing input: axillary lymph node tissue. All receptors come from a female donor with breast cancer. Some clones in this sample may be carry-over from other donors' samples.

Only a few counts were recorded for this clonotype. The V call is TRBV7-3, the J call TRBJ1-6; 7 bases fit TRBD1. From germline, CDR1 is SGHTA and CDR2 FQGTGA. The trim removed 4 bases at V and 6 bases at J, leaving 6 bases unmatched. CDR3 length equals 15 residues. In nucleotides, the CDR3 is TGTGCCAGCAGCTCCGGCGGGACAGCTAATTCACCCCTCCACTTT. Its translation: CASSSGGTANSPLHF. Supplemented by reference TRBV7-3 and TRBJ1-6, the full variable domain reads GAGVSQTPSNKVTEKGKYVELRCDPISGHTALYWYRQSLGQGPEFLIYFQGTGAADDSGLPNDRFFAVRPEGSVSTLKIQRTERGDSAVYLCASSSGGTANSPLHFGNGTRLTVT.

V and J are TRBV9 and TRBJ2-6; D gene unclear. Trimming cost V 2 bases and J 2 bases, with 5 bases left between them. Germline CDR1 is SGDLS and CDR2 is YYNGEE. There are 14 residues in the CDR3. The CDR3 sequence: CASSVQTGANVLTF. The CDR3 DNA follows: TGTGCCAGCAGCGTTCAGACTGGGGCCAACGTCCTGACTTTC. Complete variable domain (other parts from reference TRBV9 and TRBJ2-6): DSGVTQTPKHLITATGQRVTLRCSPRSGDLSVYWYQQSLDQGLQFLIQYYNGEERAKGNILERFSAQQFPDLHSELNLSSLELGDSALYFCASSVQTGANVLTFGAGSRLTVL.

This clonotype was observed at least ten times. This chain uses TRBV19 with TRBJ2-3; TRBD2 matches 7 bases. The CDR3 sequence is 15 residues long. J lost 2 bases, V lost 5 bases, and 7 bases had no gene match. Germline CDR1 LNHDA, CDR2 SQIVND (reference sequence). The CDR3 reads CASSLLAVSTDTQYF. As DNA, the CDR3 is TGTGCCAGTAGTTTGCTAGCGGTCTCCACAGATACGCAGTATTTT. Complete variable domain (other parts from reference TRBV19 and TRBJ2-3): DGGITQSPKYLFRKEGQNVTLSCEQNLNHDAMYWYRQDPGQGLRLIYYSQIVNDFQKGDIAEGYSVSREKKESFPLTVTSAQKNPTAFYLCASSLLAVSTDTQYFGPGTRLTVL.

This clonotype was found a few times. It may be a read error: a sequence one base away is much more abundant. The chain joins TRBV7-3 to TRBJ2-3, with 15 nucleotides matching TRBD2. CDR3 length: 17 amino acids. Looked up from germline, CDR1 is SGHTA and CDR2 is FQGTGA. Written as DNA, the CDR3 is TGTGCCAGCAGCTGGGGACTAGCGGGAGGTCTCACAGATCCGCAGTATTTT. Translation gives CASSWGLAGGLTDPQYF.

In its sample, this clonotype was seen many times. The chain employs TRBV6-5 and TRBJ1-5, with D unresolved. V lost 8 bases and J 4 bases, leaving 9 bases between the germline ends. Germline V CDR1 and CDR2: MNHEY, SVGAGI. This CDR3 comprises 12 residues. In DNA, the CDR3 is TGTGCCAGCGGACTGTCGAATCAGCCCCAGCATTTT. Translation: CASGLSNQPQHF.

This sequence joins TRBV2 and TRBJ2-5; D could derive from TRBD1 or TRBD2 (5 bases each). The germline CDR1 and CDR2 sequences are SNHLY and FYNNEI. CDR3 size: 12 residues. V gave up 6 bases and J gave up 9 bases, with 14 bases separating them. CDR3 amino acids: CASSEWVGAQYF. DNA of the CDR3: TGTGCCAGCAGCGAATGGGTGGGGGCCCAGTACTTC.

This clonotype was counted ten times or more. This rearrangement joins TRBV2 to TRBJ1-2, with TRBD1 matching 10 bases. This CDR3 region has 14 residues. V trimming: 5 bases; J trimming: 8 bases; junction bases outside the gene matches: 8. Germline CDR1 SNHLY, CDR2 FYNNEI. The CDR3 is CASSPRDRGFGYTF. CDR3 nucleotide sequence: TGTGCCAGCAGTCCCCGGGACAGGGGTTTCGGCTACACCTTC. Full variable domain (remainder filled in from reference TRBV2 and TRBJ1-2): EPEVTQTPSHQVTQMGQEVILRCVPISNHLYFYWYRQILGQKVEFLVSFYNNEISEKSEIFDDQFSVERPDGSNFTLKIRSTKLEDSAMYFCASSPRDRGFGYTFGSGTRLTVV.

The rearrangement links TRBV5-1 to TRBJ2-7; 8 bases map to TRBD2. The CDR3 extends over 17 amino acids. V was pared by 5 bases and J by 2 bases, with 15 bases of the junction left unmatched. Germline assignment: CDR1 SGHRS and CDR2 YFSETQ. The CDR3 spells CASSVSTGRGAPYEQYF. DNA for the CDR3: TGCGCCAGCAGTGTTTCCACAGGGCGGGGGGCCCCCTACGAGCAGTACTTC.

Worth noting for this clonotype: A much more abundant neighbour one base away suggests this may be a read error. V is TRBV20-1 and J is TRBJ1-4; a possible D gene is TRBD1 (5 bases). This CDR3 has 13 residues. Germline CDR1 reads DFQATT; CDR2 reads SNEGSKA (reference sequence). In DNA, the CDR3 is TGCAGTGCCCAACGACAGAGAAATGAAACACTGTTTTTT. Translating it yields CSAQRQRNETLFF.

At least ten counts were recorded for this clonotype. The chain couples TRBV2 to TRBJ2-2; no clear D. The germline V and J ends were trimmed by 4 bases and 3 bases, with 9 bases remaining between them. CDR1 and CDR2 (germline): SNHLY, FYNNEI. This CDR3 has 14 amino acids. The CDR3 is CASSVRPDTGELFF. Written as DNA, the CDR3 is TGTGCCAGCAGTGTACGTCCAGACACCGGGGAGCTGTTTTTT.

The chain couples TRBV20-1 to TRBJ2-4; TRBD1 matches 12 bases. The length of the CDR3 is 13 residues. Germline CDR1 and CDR2: DFQATT and SNEGSKA (reference sequence). The ends lost 5 bases at V and 7 bases at J; junction bases unmatched: 3. The CDR3 loop reads CSASGTGGNIQYF. The CDR3 DNA reads as TGCAGTGCTTCCGGGACAGGGGGCAACATTCAGTACTTC.

As to this clonotype: A read error is likely, as this CDR3 ends without the conserved phenylalanine or tryptophan. The DNA is omitted, as the CDR3 cannot be located on it reliably, and the CDR3 follows TCRdb's listing. The chain uses TRBV7-9 and TRBJ1-3. The CDR3 numbers 9 amino acids, ends counted. Germline V gene data show CDR1 as SEHNR and CDR2 as FQNEAQ (reference sequence). The CDR3 region is CASSRSGLA.

The V and J genes are TRBV19 and TRBJ1-5; D remains ambiguous. V was trimmed by 4 bases and J by 6 bases, leaving 10 bases between them. Germline V lookup: CDR1 LNHDA, CDR2 SQIVND (reference sequence). This CDR3 spans 13 amino acids. CDR3 coding DNA: TGTGCCAGTAGTACCAGTTTAGGTCAGCCCCAGCATTTT. It encodes CASSTSLGQPQHF.

With regard to this clonotype: Germline is not matched at one junction end, which may reflect a read error. This chain connects TRBV19 to TRBJ1-6; a weak D match, TRBD1 (5 bases). The CDR3 has 17 amino acids. Germline V gene sequence: CDR1 LNHDA, CDR2 SQIVND (reference sequence). The CDR3 sequence: CASSSLADSSYNSPLPF. The CDR3 DNA sequence: TGTGCCAGTAGTAGTTTAGCCGACAGCTCCTATAATTCACCCCTCCCCTTT.

This clonotype has ten or more counts. The rearrangement links TRBV29-1 to TRBJ2-1; TRBD2 aligns across 9 bases. With 0 bases clipped from V and 7 bases from J, the junction kept 13 bases outside the gene matches. Germline CDR1 is SQVTM and CDR2 is ANQGSEA. This CDR3 comprises 17 residues. The CDR3: CSVEDQGLLAGPNEQFF. The CDR3 bases are TGCAGCGTTGAAGATCAAGGGCTCCTAGCGGGACCTAATGAGCAGTTCTTC.

V usage is TRBV5-8 and J usage is TRBJ2-4; D perhaps matches TRBD1 (5 bases). Deletions cut 2 bases from V and 8 bases from J, with 14 bases between. Germline V CDR1 and CDR2: SGHTS, YDEGEE. This CDR3 is built from 14 residues. CDR3 nucleotides: TGTGCCAGCAGCTTAGCACAGGTTAGGGACATTCAGTACTTC. Translated, it gives CASSLAQVRDIQYF.

J is TRBJ1-2 and V is TRBV7-3; 7 bases match TRBD1. The CDR3 is made up of 14 amino acids. Germline lookup yields CDR1 SGHTA and CDR2 FQGTGA. Losses at the gene ends were 8 bases for V and 8 bases for J; bases not matched to a gene: 14. CDR3 residues: CASGIAEGAGGYTF. CDR3 DNA: TGTGCCAGCGGAATAGCGGAGGGGGCTGGAGGCTACACCTTC.

V and J are TRBV6-1 and TRBJ2-5, with TRBD2 matching over 8 bases. Germline CDR1 and CDR2: MNHNS and SASEGT. The junction had 7 bases not matched to a gene; V was cut back by 6 bases and J by 4 bases. The length of the CDR3 is 14 residues. This chain's CDR3 is CASSGGLVLETQYF. The CDR3 bases are TGTGCCAGCAGCGGGGGACTAGTGCTAGAGACCCAGTACTTC.

This clonotype showed up many times. The chain is built from TRBV10-1 and TRBJ2-2; 15 nucleotides agree with TRBD2. Germline V gene data show CDR1 as WNHNN and CDR2 as SYGVQD (reference sequence). This CDR3 contains 21 residues. With 5 bases clipped from V and 2 bases from J, the junction kept 15 bases outside the gene matches. The CDR3 protein is CASSSRTSGRAERANTGELFF. The DNA of the CDR3 is TGCGCCAGCAGTTCCCGGACTAGCGGGAGGGCCGAACGGGCAAACACCGGGGAGCTGTTTTTT.

This clonotype was counted at least ten times. The CDR3 nucleotides read TGTGCCAGCAGCGCGAATACAGGCAGCACAGATACGCAGTATTTT. As protein: CASSANTGSTDTQYF. This sequence joins TRBV9 and TRBJ2-3, with a weak D call TRBD1 (5 bases). V lost 3 bases, J lost 0 bases, and 11 bases lay in between. CDR3 size: 15 residues. Germline CDR1 is SGDLS and CDR2 is YYNGEE.

This clonotype was seen more than once but under ten times. V is TRBV30 and J is TRBJ1-1, with D uncertain. V was trimmed by 5 bases and J by 4 bases, leaving 11 bases between them. Germline CDR1 is GTSNPN and CDR2 is SVGIG (reference sequence). This CDR3 is 12 amino acids long. This CDR3 reads CAWERLGTEAFF. CDR3 nucleotides: TGTGCCTGGGAGAGGTTGGGCACTGAAGCTTTCTTT.

At least ten counts were recorded for this clonotype. The V call is TRBV9, the J call TRBJ1-3; D remains unclear. From germline, CDR1 is SGDLS and CDR2 YYNGEE. V lost 0 bases and J 0 bases, leaving 4 bases between the germline ends. This CDR3 spans 14 amino acids. The CDR3 sequence is CASSVGNSGNTIYF. The CDR3 nucleotides read TGTGCCAGCAGCGTAGGGAACTCTGGAAACACCATATATTTT.

This clonotype came up many times. This chain uses TRBV20-1 with TRBJ1-2, with D perhaps TRBD1 (5 bases). Germline V gives CDR1 DFQATT, CDR2 SNEGSKA (reference sequence). The V end lost 5 bases, the J end lost 3 bases, and 13 bases lay between the germline ends. This CDR3 comprises 13 residues. The CDR3 is CSAYGASHYGYTF. The CDR3 bases are TGCAGTGCTTATGGGGCAAGCCACTATGGCTACACCTTC.

The rearrangement joins TRBV20-1 to TRBJ1-3; a possible D gene is TRBD1 (5 bases). The V and J ends lost 6 bases and 0 bases respectively, with 15 bases between them. Per the germline V gene, CDR1 is DFQATT and CDR2 is SNEGSKA (reference sequence). The CDR3 runs to 15 residues. CDR3 nucleotides: TGCAGTGCCCCGGTCGGGACCGTCTCTGGAAACACCATATATTTT. It codes for CSAPVGTVSGNTIYF.

This clonotype was recorded many times. The chain recombines TRBV20-1 with TRBJ2-3; 7 bases fit TRBD2. V lost 0 bases to trimming and J lost 6 bases; unmatched junction nucleotides: 15. CDR1 is DFQATT, CDR2 SNEGSKA, per germline (reference sequence). The CDR3 runs 17 residues. Written as DNA, the CDR3 is TGCAGTGCTAGAGATTTTCGTGTAGCGGGTATGTCCGATACGCAGTATTTT. Translation: CSARDFRVAGMSDTQYF.

This rearrangement joins TRBV6-1 to TRBJ2-1; D might be TRBD1 (6 bases). The CDR3 extends over 15 amino acids. With 6 bases removed from V and 1 base from J, the gap between germline ends came to 13 bases. Germline lookup yields CDR1 MNHNS and CDR2 SASEGT. DNA of the CDR3: TGTGCCAGCAGAGAAACAGGGCGATCCTACAATGAGCAGTTCTTC. Protein product: CASRETGRSYNEQFF.

Ten or more counts support this clonotype. This chain joins TRBV7-3 and TRBJ2-5; TRBD2 matches at 8 bases. Unmatched junction bases numbered 10, after V lost 5 bases and J lost 5 bases. In germline, CDR1 is SGHTA, CDR2 FQGTGA. The CDR3 has 15 residues. CDR3 sequence: CASSPQAGVAETQYF. The CDR3 DNA is TGTGCCAGCAGCCCCCAAGCGGGGGTGGCGGAGACCCAGTACTTC.